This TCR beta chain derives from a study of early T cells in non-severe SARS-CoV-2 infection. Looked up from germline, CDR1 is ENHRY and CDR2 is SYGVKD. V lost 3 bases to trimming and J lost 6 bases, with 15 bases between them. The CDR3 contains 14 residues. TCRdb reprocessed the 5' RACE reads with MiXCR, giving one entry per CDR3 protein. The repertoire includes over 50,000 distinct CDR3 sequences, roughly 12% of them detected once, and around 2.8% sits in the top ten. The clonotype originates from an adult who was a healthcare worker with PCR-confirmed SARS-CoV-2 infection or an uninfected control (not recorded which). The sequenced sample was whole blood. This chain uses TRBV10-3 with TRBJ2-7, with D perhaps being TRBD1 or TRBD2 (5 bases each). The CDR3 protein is CAISDGDPRVEQYF. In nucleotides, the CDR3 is TGTGCCATCAGTGACGGGGACCCTAGGGTCGAGCAGTACTTC.